The 23 T cell receptor beta chains given below trace back to one sample, sequenced in a study of blood T cell repertoires in COVID-19. Sequencing used immunoSEQ multiplex PCR; TCRdb keeps in-frame clones, though not all of them. This table has approximately 200,000 clones, about nine tenths appearing once. The material sequenced was peripheral blood. The receptors were gathered from a man in his 70s with active or convalescent COVID-19.

The chain uses TRBV6-5 and TRBJ2-3; 15 nucleotides agree with TRBD2. With V trimmed by 8 bases and J by 2 bases, 2 bases remained unmatched. The germline V gene encodes CDR1 MNHEY and CDR2 SVGAGI. The CDR3 extends over 15 amino acids. The CDR3 region has the DNA TGTGCCAGCGGACTAGCGGGGGGGATCACAGATACGCAGTATTTT. Translating it yields CASGLAGGITDTQYF.

The chain has TRBV24-1 and TRBJ2-3; D might be TRBD2 (5 bases). The CDR3 is 15 residues long. V was trimmed by 5 bases and J by 2 bases, leaving 13 bases between them. Germline V CDR1 and CDR2: KGHDR, SFDVKD. CDR3 residues: CATSGPTGYTDTQYF. The CDR3 DNA reads TGTGCCACCAGTGGTCCCACGGGGTACACAGATACGCAGTATTTT.

This chain connects TRBV7-2 to TRBJ2-2, with D tentatively TRBD2 (5 bases). V was cut by 5 bases and J by 2 bases, with 6 bases left in between. The V gene's germline CDR1 is SGHTA and CDR2 FQGNSA. This CDR3 has 13 amino acids. CDR3 residues: CASSTRNTGELFF. The CDR3 region has the DNA TGTGCCAGCAGCACTAGAAACACCGGGGAGCTGTTTTTT.

This clone has just one count. The chain combines TRBV2 with TRBJ2-2; 8 bases align to TRBD2. J gave up 8 bases and V 6 bases, and 8 bases lay outside the gene matches. The germline gives CDR1 SNHLY, CDR2 FYNNEI. CDR3 length equals 14 residues. The CDR3 bases are TGTGCCAGCAGCGTTATCAGCGGGAGTGGGGAGCTGTTTTTT. Translation gives CASSVISGSGELFF.

The rearrangement uses TRBV12-3 or TRBV12-4 and TRBJ1-2, with no clear D. This CDR3 is built from 13 residues. Trimming shortened V by 6 bases and J by 4 bases, and 12 bases separated the two germline ends. Written as DNA, the CDR3 is TGTGCCAGCAGAACTGGAGGTGGCTATGGCTACACCTTC. It encodes CASRTGGGYGYTF.

The chain links TRBV28 to TRBJ2-4; 8 bases line up with TRBD1. Germline V CDR1 and CDR2: MDHEN, SYDVKM. V was clipped by 4 bases and J by 8 bases; unmatched bases: 10. The CDR3 covers 15 residues. CDR3: CASSSAGQGVDIQYF. The CDR3 DNA is TGTGCCAGCAGTTCCGCAGGACAGGGTGTGGACATTCAGTACTTC.

This chain links TRBV19 with TRBJ2-2, with 11 nucleotides matching TRBD2. CDR3 size: 18 residues. Germline V gives CDR1 LNHDA, CDR2 SQIVND (reference sequence). V was pared by 4 bases and J by 6 bases, with 13 bases of the junction left unmatched. The CDR3 nucleotides read TGTGCCAGTAGTACCAAGAGACTAGCGGGGTCGGGGGCCGGGGAGCTGTTTTTT. Translation gives CASSTKRLAGSGAGELFF.

V and J are TRBV7-9 and TRBJ1-2; 9 nucleotides match TRBD1. After removal of 4 bases from V and 4 bases from J, the junction contained 10 bases not matched to a gene. Germline V lookup: CDR1 SEHNR, CDR2 FQNEAQ (reference sequence). This CDR3 is built from 16 residues. For the CDR3, the DNA is TGTGCCAGCAGCTCGGACAGGGGCCTTCGTTTCTATGGCTACACCTTC. This encodes CASSSDRGLRFYGYTF.

The chain recombines TRBV7-9 with TRBJ2-1, with 8 bases that match TRBD1. The germline V gene has CDR1 SEHNR and CDR2 FQNEAQ (reference sequence). J was trimmed by 3 bases and V by 7 bases; bases with no gene match: 5. CDR3 length equals 14 residues. As DNA, the CDR3 is TGTGCCAGCACCGCGGACAGGGACTACAATGAGCAGTTCTTC. This encodes CASTADRDYNEQFF.

The chain has TRBV7-2 and TRBJ1-2, with D possibly being TRBD1 (6 bases). The CDR3 has 16 amino acids. Germline V lookup: CDR1 SGHTA, CDR2 FQGNSA. Trimming shortened V by 5 bases and J by 2 bases, and 18 bases separated the two germline ends. CDR3 in DNA: TGTGCCAGCAGCCCCGACAGGCGGGTGGCGAACTATGGCTACACCTTC. Protein: CASSPDRRVANYGYTF.

The genes are TRBV6-5 and TRBJ2-2, with unresolved D. Looked up from germline, CDR1 is MNHEY and CDR2 is SVGAGI. The CDR3 totals 11 residues. The V end was cut by 8 bases, the J end by 5 bases, with 6 bases between. Written as DNA, the CDR3 is TGTGCCAGCGATACTACCGGGGAGCTGTTTTTT. Translated: CASDTTGELFF.

The chain uses TRBV11-2 and TRBJ2-7; perhaps TRBD2 as D (7 bases). Trimming pared 1 base from V and 3 bases from J, leaving 22 bases between. The CDR3 runs 18 residues. Germline V gene lookup returns CDR1 SGHAT and CDR2 FQNNGV. CDR3 sequence: CASSLGGGGRLPIYEQYF. The CDR3 coding sequence is TGTGCCAGCAGCTTAGGGGGAGGGGGACGTCTCCCGATCTACGAGCAGTACTTC.

This clone has just a few counts. This chain connects TRBV7-2 to TRBJ2-1, with 9 bases matching TRBD2. V was pared by 5 bases and J by 0 bases, with 8 bases of the junction left unmatched. In germline, CDR1 is SGHTA, CDR2 FQGNSA. This CDR3 has 17 residues. CDR3 in amino acids: CASSTKAGGSSYNEQFF. CDR3 nucleotide sequence: TGTGCCAGCAGCACAAAAGCGGGAGGTTCCTCCTACAATGAGCAGTTCTTC.

This chain joins TRBV28 and TRBJ2-5, with 8 bases fitting TRBD1. Germline V gene data show CDR1 as MDHEN and CDR2 as SYDVKM. The CDR3 sequence is 17 residues long. Trimming cost V 4 bases and J 5 bases; bases outside gene matches: 15. CDR3 sequence: CASSYAAGTGHAETQYF. The CDR3 DNA follows: TGTGCCAGCAGTTACGCCGCTGGGACAGGTCATGCGGAGACCCAGTACTTC.

This sequence joins TRBV7-2 and TRBJ1-4; D perhaps matches TRBD1 (6 bases). In germline, CDR1 is SGHTA, CDR2 FQGNSA. Trimming left V 5 bases short and J 6 bases short, with 19 bases between. The CDR3 runs 16 residues. The CDR3: CASSVSLGGGYEKLFF. In DNA, the CDR3 is TGTGCCAGCAGCGTAAGCCTAGGGGGTGGTTATGAAAAACTGTTTTTT.

The V gene is TRBV4-1, the J gene TRBJ1-6; 7 bases align to TRBD1. The CDR3 is made up of 16 amino acids. V shed 4 bases, J shed 4 bases, and the junction held 7 bases outside the gene matches. CDR1 and CDR2 from the germline V gene are MGHRA and YSYEKL. In nucleotides, the CDR3 is TGCGCCAGCAGCCGAGGGACAGAAAGTTATAATTCACCCCTCCACTTT. Protein product: CASSRGTESYNSPLHF.

The rearrangement joins TRBV5-1 to TRBJ2-4; D uncertain. Deletions cut 0 bases from V and 0 bases from J, with 10 bases between. The CDR3 loop spans 16 amino acids. Germline values: CDR1 SGHRS, CDR2 YFSETQ. Here the CDR3 reads CASSLADNQAKNIQYF. The CDR3 coding sequence is TGCGCCAGCAGCTTGGCAGACAATCAAGCCAAAAACATTCAGTACTTC.

The CDR3 coding sequence is TGTGCCAGCAACCAAGGACAGAGCTACAATGAGCAGTTCTTC. This gives the protein CASNQGQSYNEQFF. This chain joins TRBV2 and TRBJ2-1, with TRBD1 as a possible D gene (6 bases). Deletions cut 7 bases from V and 3 bases from J, with 13 bases between. Germline lookup yields CDR1 SNHLY and CDR2 FYNNEI. The CDR3 sequence is 14 residues long.

This chain uses TRBV9 with TRBJ1-4; D is ambiguous. The CDR3 is 15 amino acids. CDR1 and CDR2 from the germline V gene are SGDLS and YYNGEE. Trimming took 0 bases from V and 3 from J, leaving 9 bases between them. CDR3 protein: CASSVARGANEKLFF. CDR3 sequence (DNA): TGTGCCAGCAGCGTAGCGAGAGGAGCTAATGAAAAACTGTTTTTT.

This clone was seen only a few times. J is TRBJ2-1 and V is TRBV30; TRBD2 matches 7 bases. V lost 2 bases to trimming and J lost 10 bases; unmatched junction nucleotides: 8. The CDR3 spans 13 residues. Germline lookup yields CDR1 GTSNPN and CDR2 SVGIG (reference sequence). CDR3 bases: TGTGCCTGGAGTCTGACTACTAGCGCAGAGCAGTTCTTC. This codes for CAWSLTTSAEQFF.

This chain connects TRBV28 to TRBJ2-7, with D maybe TRBD2 (6 bases). In germline, CDR1 is MDHEN, CDR2 SYDVKM. V dropped 2 bases and J dropped 6 bases, with 17 bases sitting between them. The CDR3 totals 15 residues. This CDR3 reads CASSLLDGGTLEQYF. The DNA of the CDR3 is TGTGCCAGCAGTTTACTCGACGGGGGAACCCTCGAGCAGTACTTC. The full variable domain, in which reference TRBV28 and TRBJ2-7 provide the parts outside the CDR3, is DVKVTQSSRYLVKRTGEKVFLECVQDMDHENMFWYRQDPGLGLRLIYFSYDVKMKEKGDIPEGYSVSREKKERFSLILESASTNQTSMYLCASSLLDGGTLEQYFGPGTRLTVT.

The chain combines TRBV28 with TRBJ1-4, with TRBD1 as a possible D gene (5 bases). Germline V gene data show CDR1 as MDHEN and CDR2 as SYDVKM. The CDR3 contains 14 residues. V was shortened by 2 bases and J by 8 bases, with 12 bases between the two germline ends. The CDR3 loop reads CASSLDSFGEKLFF. CDR3 nucleotide sequence: TGTGCCAGCAGTTTAGACAGTTTTGGGGAAAAACTGTTTTTT.

Turning to this clone: Other DNA sequences of this sample code for an identical CDR3. The chain carries TRBV28 and TRBJ1-1; D might be TRBD1 (6 bases). This CDR3 region has 14 residues. Deletions cut 4 bases from V and 1 base from J, with 10 bases between. The V gene's germline CDR1 is MDHEN and CDR2 SYDVKM. The CDR3 DNA is TGTGCCAGCAGTTCAGGACAGTCGAACACTGAAGCTTTCTTT. Residues: CASSSGQSNTEAFF.